A single T cell receptor beta chain is shown here with its context. This clone came up a few times. Its target antigen remains unknown. No base-level quality is on record; no much larger clone is a single base apart. This sample was taken from a study of blood T cell repertoires in COVID-19 (dated by TCRdb to the early 2020s). General notes on the study: Samples covering the acute and convalescent phases of COVID-19 were provided by collaborators in the United States, Italy and Spain. The prospective study material was composed of cDNA or gDNA derived from T cells, B-cell-depleted T cells, or PBMCs. Deeply sampled blood TCRbeta repertoires from subjects exposed to, actively infected with, or recovered from COVID-19 were included in the dataset. The repertoires were made available in a free public database intended to serve as a resource for research on the immune response to SARS-CoV-2. The samples were drawn from the first 160 participants of the ongoing ImmuneRACE study and from 1,254 subjects provided by 6 global collaborators. Nearly every sample came with metadata listing a de-identified subject ID, COVID-19 status, age in years and sex. Where HLA class I and class II types were available, the types were taken from metadata supplied by the sample provider, not from assay-based typing.

The immunoSEQ Assay, a bias-controlled multiplex PCR, was used to amplify TCRbeta CDR3 regions from genomic DNA. Per the authors' processing: The number of nucleated cells in each sample was estimated from the amplification of reference gene primers within the assay. Sequence reads were collapsed and filtered to measure the absolute abundance of every unique TCRbeta CDR3 rearrangement. Productive Simpson clonality was computed per sample as the square root of Simpson's diversity index over productive rearrangements. The clones in this table, taken by TCRdb from immuneACCESS, are in-frame only. Not every clone is retained; where verified, under half of the shortfall comes from an unresolved V gene, and the cause of the rest is unknown. Clonal size and the V and J genes are those of that table, whereas D and trimming came from the DNA. In this sample the table shows roughly 150,000 clones, about 81% of which occur a single time. The ten largest account for roughly 11% of the sample.

General conclusions and limits of the study: The amount of clinical and demographic metadata varied by source and participant and was provided uncurated.

The collaborating institutions used their own protocols to collect whole blood in K2EDTA tubes. For TCRbeta analysis, collaborators shipped samples as frozen whole blood, isolated PBMCs, or DNA extracted from either of those sample types. In the germline V gene, CDR1 corresponds to SGHRS and CDR2 to YFSETQ. Including the terminal cysteine and phenylalanine, the CDR3 comprises 16 residues. Only the CDR3 DNA stays, 48 bases, in frame from base 1. Unmatched junction bases come to 2, with V trimmed by 0 bases and J by 1 base. The receptor was derived from a man in his 60s with active or convalescent COVID-19. The sequenced sample was peripheral blood. Here the chain combines TRBV5-1 and TRBJ2-2; TRBD1 agrees with 8 junctional bases. This receptor has the CDR3 CASSLDRGRNTGELFF. The nucleotide sequence is TGCGCCAGCAGCTTGGACAGGGGGAGGAACACCGGGGAGCTGTTTTTT.